This T cell receptor beta chain came from a study of T-cell reconstitution after alpha-beta-depleted transplantation in children. Unique molecular identifiers were incorporated during preparation of the TCRbeta library. One entry per CDR3 protein, called by TCRdb with MiXCR from the PCR reads. The sample has about 420,000 distinct CDR3 sequences; 9.5% to 13% are singletons. This clonotype was seen a handful of times. This receptor was taken from a human donor who donated a stem cell graft to a child with acute myeloid leukemia. Sequencing was performed on PBMCs from the stem cell graft donor, taken from the stem cell graft.

The CDR3 loop is CASSPTRGKETQYF. For the CDR3, the DNA is TGTGCCAGCAGTCCCACCAGGGGGAAAGAGACCCAGTACTTC. The chain couples TRBV12-3 or TRBV12-4 to TRBJ2-5; TRBD1 matches 7 bases. The ends lost 5 bases at V and 3 bases at J; junction bases unmatched: 6. This CDR3 spans 14 amino acids.